The 9 T cell receptor beta chains below were found in one sample sequenced in a study of T cells in localized non-small cell lung cancer. Profiling relied on immunoSEQ multiplex PCR, and the TCRdb table lists in-frame clones only, not all of them. In the table there are 33,000 or so clones, more than 65% of which are singletons. Here the sequenced sample was peripheral blood, taken before any cancer treatment. Every receptor here comes from a male donor older than 55 with stage III squamous cell lung carcinoma.

The CDR3 spells CASSITGTQEGAFF. The DNA of the CDR3 is TGCGCCAGCAGCATAACCGGGACCCAAGAGGGGGCTTTCTTT. J is TRBJ1-1 and V is TRBV5-1; possibly TRBD1 for D (5 bases). The CDR3 is 14 residues long. Germline CDR1 reads SGHRS; CDR2 reads YFSETQ. Trimming removed 4 bases from V and 11 bases from J, with 21 bases in between.

This chain links TRBV9 with TRBJ2-1, with 11 nucleotides matching TRBD2. The J segment lost 3 bases and the V segment lost 3 bases, leaving 5 bases of the junction unmatched. The CDR3 sequence is 16 residues long. Germline V gene data show CDR1 as SGDLS and CDR2 as YYNGEE. DNA of the CDR3: TGTGCCAGCAGCGCACGACTAGCGGGGCGCTACAATGAGCAGTTCTTC. It encodes CASSARLAGRYNEQFF.

The V gene is TRBV6-5, the J gene TRBJ1-2; 8 bases fit TRBD1. Germline V gives CDR1 MNHEY, CDR2 SVGAGI. V was pared by 2 bases and J by 7 bases, with 3 bases of the junction left unmatched. This CDR3 contains 13 residues. CDR3 coding DNA: TGTGCCAGCAGTTACCAGGGGGCAGGTGGCTACACCTTC. Its protein is CASSYQGAGGYTF.

A few counts support this clone. This rearrangement joins TRBV5-4 to TRBJ2-5; D gene uncertain. The CDR3 spans 15 residues. Trimming took 2 bases from V and 5 from J, leaving 16 bases between them. Looked up from germline, CDR1 is SGHNT and CDR2 is YYREEE (reference sequence). The CDR3, as DNA: TGTGCCAGCAGCTTAACCAGAGGCCACCGCGAGACCCAGTACTTC. Translated, it gives CASSLTRGHRETQYF.

The rearrangement joins TRBV21-1 to TRBJ2-3; the D call in the table, TRBD2, was not verified against the DNA. TRBV21-1 is shown as a pseudogene. CDR3 length: 16 residues. The CDR3 region is CASSKKSGGAPDTQYF. The DNA for the CDR3 is TGTGCCAGCAGCAAAAAAAGCGGGGGGGCCCCAGATACGCAGTATTTT.

In this sample, this clone turned up once. The rearrangement uses TRBV6-1 and TRBJ1-1; D gene uncertain. This CDR3 is 15 amino acids long. Germline values: CDR1 MNHNS, CDR2 SASEGT. V was clipped by 0 bases and J by 4 bases, with 12 bases between them. The CDR3: CASSEAEEVGTEAFF. DNA of the CDR3: TGTGCCAGCAGTGAAGCGGAGGAAGTCGGCACTGAAGCTTTCTTT.

This chain connects TRBV28 to TRBJ2-3, with a possible D match to TRBD2 (6 bases). CDR1 is MDHEN, CDR2 SYDVKM, per germline. Trimming removed 8 bases at V and 0 bases at J, with 18 bases between. The length of the CDR3 is 16 residues. CDR3 sequence reads: CASGGWRGSSTDTQYF. CDR3 bases: TGTGCCAGCGGGGGGTGGCGGGGCTCTAGCACAGATACGCAGTATTTT.

This clone appeared a few times. V and J are TRBV7-9 and TRBJ2-1; 11 nucleotides line up with TRBD2. The CDR3 is 15 amino acids. Germline V gene lookup returns CDR1 SEHNR and CDR2 FQNEAQ (reference sequence). J lost 6 bases, V lost 8 bases, and 9 bases had no gene match. The CDR3 bases are TGTGCCAGCTCTACGGCGACTAGCGGGGTCAATGAGCAGTTCTTC. It codes for CASSTATSGVNEQFF.

Written as DNA, the CDR3 is TGTGCCAGCAGCTTACCGACAGGGGAGGACACTGAAGCTTTCTTT. Its protein is CASSLPTGEDTEAFF. V gene TRBV5-8 combines with J gene TRBJ1-1, with 8 positions matching TRBD1. Germline trimming cut 2 bases from V and 3 bases from J; bases unmatched to any gene: 6. Germline lookup yields CDR1 SGHTS and CDR2 YDEGEE. This CDR3 is 15 amino acids long. The full variable domain, with the rest looked up from reference TRBV5-8 and TRBJ1-1, is EAGVTQSPTHLIKTRGQQATLRCSPISGHTSVYWYQQALGLGLQFLLWYDEGEERNRGNFPPRFSGRQFPNYSSELNVNALELEDSALYLCASSLPTGEDTEAFFGQGTRLTVV.